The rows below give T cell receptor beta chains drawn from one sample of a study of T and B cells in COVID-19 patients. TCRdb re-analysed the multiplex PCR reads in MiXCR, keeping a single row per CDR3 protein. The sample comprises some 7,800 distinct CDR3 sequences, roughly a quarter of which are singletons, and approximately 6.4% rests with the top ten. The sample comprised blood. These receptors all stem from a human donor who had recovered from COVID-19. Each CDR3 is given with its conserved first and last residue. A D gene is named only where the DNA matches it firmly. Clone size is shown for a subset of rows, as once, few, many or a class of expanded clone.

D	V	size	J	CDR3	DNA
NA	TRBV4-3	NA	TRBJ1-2	CASSQAVGAGDLYGYTF	TGCGCCAGCAGCCAAGCAGTAGGCGCAGGGGATCTCTATGGCTACACCTTC
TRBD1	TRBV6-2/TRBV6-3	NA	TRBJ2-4	CASTQGRLFWYF	TGTGCCAGCACACAGGGGCGTTTATTTTGGTACTTC
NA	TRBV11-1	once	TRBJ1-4	CASSLADNEKLFF	TGTGCCAGCAGCTTAGCAGATAATGAAAAACTGTTTTTT
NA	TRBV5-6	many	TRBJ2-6	CASSLRRPGANVLTF	TGTGCCAGCAGCCTTAGGCGGCCTGGGGCCAACGTCCTGACTTTC
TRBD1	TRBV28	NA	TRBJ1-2	CASMERGRGPGGYTF	TGTGCCAGCATGGAGAGGGGCAGGGGGCCGGGGGGCTACACCTTC
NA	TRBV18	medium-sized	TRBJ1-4	CASSPQGPGGEKLFF	TGTGCCAGCTCACCACAGGGGCCCGGGGGTGAAAAACTGTTTTTT
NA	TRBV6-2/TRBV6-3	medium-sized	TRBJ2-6	CASSRQFSGANVLTF	TGTGCCAGCAGCCGACAGTTCTCTGGGGCCAACGTCCTGACTTTC
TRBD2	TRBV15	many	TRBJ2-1	CATSRDTGLVNEQFF	TGTGCCACCAGCAGAGATACAGGACTAGTGAATGAGCAGTTCTTC
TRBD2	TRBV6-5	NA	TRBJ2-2	CVSSYSAGEYTGELFF	TGTGTTAGCAGTTATTCGGCGGGGGAGTACACCGGGGAGCTGTTTTTT
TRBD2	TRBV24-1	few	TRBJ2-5	CAKTTGTSGRGETQYF	TGTGCCAAAACAACAGGGACTAGCGGGAGAGGCGAGACCCAGTACTTC